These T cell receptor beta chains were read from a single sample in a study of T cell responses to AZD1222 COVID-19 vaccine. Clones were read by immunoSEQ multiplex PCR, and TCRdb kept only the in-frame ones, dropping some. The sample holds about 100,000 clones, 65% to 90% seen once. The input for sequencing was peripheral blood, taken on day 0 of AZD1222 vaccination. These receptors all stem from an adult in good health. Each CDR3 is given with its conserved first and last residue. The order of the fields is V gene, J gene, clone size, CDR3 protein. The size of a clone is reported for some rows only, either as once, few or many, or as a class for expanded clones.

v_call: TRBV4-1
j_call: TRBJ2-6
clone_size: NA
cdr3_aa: CASSLGGSGANVLTF

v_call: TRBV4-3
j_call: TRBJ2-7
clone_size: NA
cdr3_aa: CASSQGTSYEQYF

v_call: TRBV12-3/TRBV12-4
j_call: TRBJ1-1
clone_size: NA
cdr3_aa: CASSPRMNTEAFF

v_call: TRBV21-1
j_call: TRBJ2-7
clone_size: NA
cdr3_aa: CARRETGGPEQYF

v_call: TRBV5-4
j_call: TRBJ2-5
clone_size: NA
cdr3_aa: CASSLAEAGVSGTQYF

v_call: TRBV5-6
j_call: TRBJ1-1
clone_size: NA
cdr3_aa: CASSWLKAEAFF

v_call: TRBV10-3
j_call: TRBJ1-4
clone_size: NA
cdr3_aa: CAISAPNRDNEKLFF

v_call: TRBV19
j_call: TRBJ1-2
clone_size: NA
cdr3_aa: CASSIAAGNYGYTF

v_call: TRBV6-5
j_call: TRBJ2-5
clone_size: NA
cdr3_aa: CASSPRSLNQETQYF

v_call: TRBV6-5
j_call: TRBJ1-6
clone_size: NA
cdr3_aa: CASSYSTDLRSPLHF

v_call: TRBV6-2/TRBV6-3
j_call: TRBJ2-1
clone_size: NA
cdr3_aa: CASSYRSRYNEQFF

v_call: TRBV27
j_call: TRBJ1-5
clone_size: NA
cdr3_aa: CASSGTKGAQHF

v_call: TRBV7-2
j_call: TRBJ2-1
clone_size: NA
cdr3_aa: CASSLDGSGLYNEQFF

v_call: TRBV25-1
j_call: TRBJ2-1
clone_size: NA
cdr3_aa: CASSVDNSYNEQFF

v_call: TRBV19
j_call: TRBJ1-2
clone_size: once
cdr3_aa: CASSPDINLGYTF

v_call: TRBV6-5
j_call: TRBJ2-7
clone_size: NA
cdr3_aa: CASRQHSGSGNEQYF

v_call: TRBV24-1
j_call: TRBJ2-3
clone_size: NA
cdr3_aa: CAIGRLDTQYF

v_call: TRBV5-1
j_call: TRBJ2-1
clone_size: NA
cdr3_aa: CASSLSGDHNEQFF

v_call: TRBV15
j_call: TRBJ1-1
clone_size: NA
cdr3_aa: CATSIGGRGYTEAFF

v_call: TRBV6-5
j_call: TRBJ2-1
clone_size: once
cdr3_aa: CASSTGIEQFF

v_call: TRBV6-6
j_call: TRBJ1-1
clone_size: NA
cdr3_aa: CASSSNDRTRTEAFF

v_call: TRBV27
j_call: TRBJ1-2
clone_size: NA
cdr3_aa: CASSSWDNTKGGYTF

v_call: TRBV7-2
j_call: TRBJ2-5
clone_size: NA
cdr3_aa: CASSSGGSGYETQYF

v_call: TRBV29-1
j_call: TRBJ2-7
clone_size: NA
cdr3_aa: CSVELSGRSSYEQYF

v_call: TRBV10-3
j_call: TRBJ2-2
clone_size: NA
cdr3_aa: CAIREAGVDTGELFF

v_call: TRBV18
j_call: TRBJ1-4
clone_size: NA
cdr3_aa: CASSPLPLGPGQGNEKLFF

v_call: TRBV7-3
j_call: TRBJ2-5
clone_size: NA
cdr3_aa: CASSLIGGETQYF

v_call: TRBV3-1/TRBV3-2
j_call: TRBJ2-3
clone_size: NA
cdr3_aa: CASSQSGHGLTDTQYF

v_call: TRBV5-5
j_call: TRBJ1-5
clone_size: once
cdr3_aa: CASSREGGRARQPQHF

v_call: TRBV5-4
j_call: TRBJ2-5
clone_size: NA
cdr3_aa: CASSFDPRETQYF

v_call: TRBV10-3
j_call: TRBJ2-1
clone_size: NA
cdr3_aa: CAISGTSNTYNEQFF

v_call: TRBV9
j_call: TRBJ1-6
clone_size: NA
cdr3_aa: CASSATGANSPLHF

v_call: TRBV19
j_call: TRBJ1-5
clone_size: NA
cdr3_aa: CASSIIENQPQHF

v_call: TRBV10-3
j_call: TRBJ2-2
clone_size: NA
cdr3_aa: CAISESFVGNTGELFF

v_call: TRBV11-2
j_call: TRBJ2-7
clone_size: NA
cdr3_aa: CASSLVLGTGSYEQYF

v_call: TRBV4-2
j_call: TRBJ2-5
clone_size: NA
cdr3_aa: CASSPTSGRAETQYF

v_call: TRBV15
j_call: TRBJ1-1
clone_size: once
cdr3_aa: CATSHRGHPRNTEAFF